The following is a T cell receptor beta chain sequence with its context. Its antigen is not known. Per-sample cDNA came from eight separate reactions. TCRdb re-analyzed the 5' RACE reads; it lists each CDR3 protein once, without DNA. The sample data list approximately 40,000 distinct CDR3 sequences. CDR1 KGHSH and CDR2 LQKENI come from the germline V gene. The CDR3 is made up of 14 amino acids. This entry is derived from a study of monozygotic twins with inflammatory bowel disease. General observations from the study: Patients with IBD had less TCRbeta diversity (inverse Simpson) than their healthy co-twins. The results supported no single strong signal or clonotype associated with IBD. Since immunosuppressive treatments differed, patient repertoires may have gained added variability.

The rearrangement uses TRBV18 and TRBJ1-5. The TCR was taken from a human donor with ulcerative colitis or Crohn's disease, or a healthy co-twin of an affected twin (not recorded which). The specimen was blood. CDR3 sequence reads: CASSPLEGNQPQHF.